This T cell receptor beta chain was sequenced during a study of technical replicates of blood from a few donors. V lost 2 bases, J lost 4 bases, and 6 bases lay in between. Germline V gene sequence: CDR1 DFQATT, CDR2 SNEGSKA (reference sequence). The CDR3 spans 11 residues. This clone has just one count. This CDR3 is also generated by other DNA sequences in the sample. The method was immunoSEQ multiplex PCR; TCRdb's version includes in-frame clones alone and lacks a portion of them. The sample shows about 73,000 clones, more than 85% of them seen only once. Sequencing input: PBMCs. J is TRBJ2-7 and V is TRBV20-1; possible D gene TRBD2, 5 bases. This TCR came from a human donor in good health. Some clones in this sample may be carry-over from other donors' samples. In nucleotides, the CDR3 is TGCAGTGCTAGACGGGGTTACGAGCAGTACTTC. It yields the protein CSARRGYEQYF.